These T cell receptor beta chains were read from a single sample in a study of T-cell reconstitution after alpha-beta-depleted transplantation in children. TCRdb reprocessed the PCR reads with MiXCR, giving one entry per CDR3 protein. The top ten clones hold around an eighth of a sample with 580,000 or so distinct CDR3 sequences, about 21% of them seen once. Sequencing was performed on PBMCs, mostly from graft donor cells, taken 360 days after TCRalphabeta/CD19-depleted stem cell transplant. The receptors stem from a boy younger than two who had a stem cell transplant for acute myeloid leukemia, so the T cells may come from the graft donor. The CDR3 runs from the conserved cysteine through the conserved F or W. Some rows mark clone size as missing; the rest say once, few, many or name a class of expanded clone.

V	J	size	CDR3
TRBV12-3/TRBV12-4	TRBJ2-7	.	CASSIGLAGNYEQYF
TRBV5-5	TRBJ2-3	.	CASSTGTSGRNTDTQYF
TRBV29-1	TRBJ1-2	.	CSVVWGTGTGRGYTF
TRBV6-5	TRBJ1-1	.	CASSYAARTGAMNTEAFF
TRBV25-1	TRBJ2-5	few	CASSGGRTGPQETQYF
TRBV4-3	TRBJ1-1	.	CASSGRTLAYTKEAFF
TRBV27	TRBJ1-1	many	CASSPASRNTEAFF
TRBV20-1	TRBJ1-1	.	CSARDQGGTQAFF
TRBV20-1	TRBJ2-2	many	CSAQTPNTGELFF
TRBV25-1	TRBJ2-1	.	CASSGPVASLENEQFF
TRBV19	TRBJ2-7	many	CASTQSGTPRDDEQYF
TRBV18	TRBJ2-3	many	CASSPWVSTDTQYF
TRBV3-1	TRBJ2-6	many	CASRGTSLVGSGANVLTF